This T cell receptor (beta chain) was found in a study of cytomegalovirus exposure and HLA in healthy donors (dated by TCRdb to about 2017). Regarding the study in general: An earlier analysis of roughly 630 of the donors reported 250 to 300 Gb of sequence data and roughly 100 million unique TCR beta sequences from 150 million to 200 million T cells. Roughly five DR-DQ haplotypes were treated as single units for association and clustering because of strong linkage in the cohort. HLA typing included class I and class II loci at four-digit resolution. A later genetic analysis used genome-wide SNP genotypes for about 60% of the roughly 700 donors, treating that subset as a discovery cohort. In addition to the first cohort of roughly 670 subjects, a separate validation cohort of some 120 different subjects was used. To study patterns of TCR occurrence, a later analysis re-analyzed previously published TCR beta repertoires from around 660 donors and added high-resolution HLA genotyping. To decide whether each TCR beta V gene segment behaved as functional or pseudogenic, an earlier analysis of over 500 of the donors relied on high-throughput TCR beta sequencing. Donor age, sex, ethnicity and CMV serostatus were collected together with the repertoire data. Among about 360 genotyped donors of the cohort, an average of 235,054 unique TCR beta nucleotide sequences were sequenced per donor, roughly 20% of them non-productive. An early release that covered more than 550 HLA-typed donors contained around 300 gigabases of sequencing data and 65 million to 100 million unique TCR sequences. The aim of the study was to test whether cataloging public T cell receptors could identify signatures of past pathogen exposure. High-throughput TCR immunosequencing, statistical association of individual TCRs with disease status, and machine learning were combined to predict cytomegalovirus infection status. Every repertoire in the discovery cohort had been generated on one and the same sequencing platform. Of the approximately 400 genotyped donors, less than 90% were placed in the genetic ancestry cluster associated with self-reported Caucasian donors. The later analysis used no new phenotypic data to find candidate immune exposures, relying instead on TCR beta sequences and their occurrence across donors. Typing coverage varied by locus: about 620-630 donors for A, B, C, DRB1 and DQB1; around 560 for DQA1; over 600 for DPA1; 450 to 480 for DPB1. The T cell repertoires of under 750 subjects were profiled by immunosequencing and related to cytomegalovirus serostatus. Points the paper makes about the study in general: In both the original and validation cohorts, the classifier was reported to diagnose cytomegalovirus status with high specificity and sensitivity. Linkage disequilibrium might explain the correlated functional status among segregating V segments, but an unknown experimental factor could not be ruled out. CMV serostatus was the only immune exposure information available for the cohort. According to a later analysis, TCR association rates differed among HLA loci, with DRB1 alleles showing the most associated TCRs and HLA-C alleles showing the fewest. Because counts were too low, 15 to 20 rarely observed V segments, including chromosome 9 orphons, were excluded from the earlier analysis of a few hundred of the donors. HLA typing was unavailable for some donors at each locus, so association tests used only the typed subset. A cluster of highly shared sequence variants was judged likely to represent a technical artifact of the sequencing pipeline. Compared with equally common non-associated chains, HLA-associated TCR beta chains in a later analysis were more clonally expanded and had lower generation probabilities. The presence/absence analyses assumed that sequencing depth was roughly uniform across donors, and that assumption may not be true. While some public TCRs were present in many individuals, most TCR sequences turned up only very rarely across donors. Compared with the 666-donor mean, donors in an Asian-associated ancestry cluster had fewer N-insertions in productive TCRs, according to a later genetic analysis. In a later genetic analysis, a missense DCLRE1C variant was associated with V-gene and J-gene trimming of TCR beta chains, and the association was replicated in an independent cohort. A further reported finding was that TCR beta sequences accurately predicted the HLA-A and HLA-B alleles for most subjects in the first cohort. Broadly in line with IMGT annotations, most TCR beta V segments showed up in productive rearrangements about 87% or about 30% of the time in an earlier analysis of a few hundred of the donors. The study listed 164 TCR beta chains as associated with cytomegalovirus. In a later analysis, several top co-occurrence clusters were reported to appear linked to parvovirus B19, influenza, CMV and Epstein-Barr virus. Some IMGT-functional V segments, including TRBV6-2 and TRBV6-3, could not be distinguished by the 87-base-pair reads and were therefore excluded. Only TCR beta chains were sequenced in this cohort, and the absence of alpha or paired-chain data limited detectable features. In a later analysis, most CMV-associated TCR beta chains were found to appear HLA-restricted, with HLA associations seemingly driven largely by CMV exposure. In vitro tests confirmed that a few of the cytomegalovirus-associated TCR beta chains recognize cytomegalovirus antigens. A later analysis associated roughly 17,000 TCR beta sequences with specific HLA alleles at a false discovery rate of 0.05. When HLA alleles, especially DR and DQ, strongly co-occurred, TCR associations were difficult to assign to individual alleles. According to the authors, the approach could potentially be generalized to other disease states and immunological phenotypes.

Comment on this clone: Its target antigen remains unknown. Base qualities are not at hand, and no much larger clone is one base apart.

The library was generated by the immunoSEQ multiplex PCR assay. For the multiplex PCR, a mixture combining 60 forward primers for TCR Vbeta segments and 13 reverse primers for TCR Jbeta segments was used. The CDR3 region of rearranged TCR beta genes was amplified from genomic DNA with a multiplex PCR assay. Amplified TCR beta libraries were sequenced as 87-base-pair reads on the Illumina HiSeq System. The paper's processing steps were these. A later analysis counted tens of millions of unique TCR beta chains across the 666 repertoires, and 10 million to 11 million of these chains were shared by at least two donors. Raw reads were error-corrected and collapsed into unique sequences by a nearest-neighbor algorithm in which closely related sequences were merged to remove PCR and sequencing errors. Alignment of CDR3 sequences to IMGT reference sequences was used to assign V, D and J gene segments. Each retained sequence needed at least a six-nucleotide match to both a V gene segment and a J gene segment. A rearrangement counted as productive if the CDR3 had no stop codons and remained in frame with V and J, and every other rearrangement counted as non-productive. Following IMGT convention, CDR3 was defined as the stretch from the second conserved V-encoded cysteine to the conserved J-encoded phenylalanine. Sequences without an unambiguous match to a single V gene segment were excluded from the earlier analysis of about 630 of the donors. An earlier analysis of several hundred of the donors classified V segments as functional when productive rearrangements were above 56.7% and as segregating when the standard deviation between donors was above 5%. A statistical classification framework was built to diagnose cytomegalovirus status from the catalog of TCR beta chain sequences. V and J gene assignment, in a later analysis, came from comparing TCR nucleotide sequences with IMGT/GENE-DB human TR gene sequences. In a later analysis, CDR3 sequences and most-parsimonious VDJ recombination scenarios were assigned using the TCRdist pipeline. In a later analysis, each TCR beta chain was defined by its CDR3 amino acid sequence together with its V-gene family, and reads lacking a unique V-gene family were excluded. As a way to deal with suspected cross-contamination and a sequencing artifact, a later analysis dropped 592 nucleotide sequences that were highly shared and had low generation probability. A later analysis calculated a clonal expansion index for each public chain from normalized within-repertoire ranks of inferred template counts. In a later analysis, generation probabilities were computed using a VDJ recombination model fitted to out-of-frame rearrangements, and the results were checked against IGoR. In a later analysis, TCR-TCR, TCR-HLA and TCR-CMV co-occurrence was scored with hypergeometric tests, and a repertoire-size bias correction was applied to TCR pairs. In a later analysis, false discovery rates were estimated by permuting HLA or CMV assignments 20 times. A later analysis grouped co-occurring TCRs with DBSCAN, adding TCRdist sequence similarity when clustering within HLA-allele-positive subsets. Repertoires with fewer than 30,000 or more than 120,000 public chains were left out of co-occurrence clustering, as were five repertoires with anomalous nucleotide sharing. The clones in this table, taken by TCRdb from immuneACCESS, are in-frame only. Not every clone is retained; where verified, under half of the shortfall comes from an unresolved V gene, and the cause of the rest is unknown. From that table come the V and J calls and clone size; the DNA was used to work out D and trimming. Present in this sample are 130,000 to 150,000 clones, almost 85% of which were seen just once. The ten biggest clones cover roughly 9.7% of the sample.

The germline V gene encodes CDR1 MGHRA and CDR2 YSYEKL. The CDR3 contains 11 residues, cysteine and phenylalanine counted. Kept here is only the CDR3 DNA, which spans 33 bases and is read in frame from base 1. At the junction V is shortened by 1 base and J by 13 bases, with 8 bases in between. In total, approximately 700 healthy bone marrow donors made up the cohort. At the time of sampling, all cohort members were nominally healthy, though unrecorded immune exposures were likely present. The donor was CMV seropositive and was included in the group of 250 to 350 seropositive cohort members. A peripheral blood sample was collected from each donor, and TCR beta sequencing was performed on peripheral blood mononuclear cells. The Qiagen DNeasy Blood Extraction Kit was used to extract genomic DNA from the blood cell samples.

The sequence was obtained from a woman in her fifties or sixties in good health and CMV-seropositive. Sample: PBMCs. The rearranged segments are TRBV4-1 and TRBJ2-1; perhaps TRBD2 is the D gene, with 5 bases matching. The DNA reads TGCGCCAGCAGCCAAGGGGAGCTACAGTTCTTC. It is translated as CASSQGELQFF.